This TCR beta chain came from a study of cytotoxic CD8 clonotypes in ibrutinib-treated CLL. Turning to the study itself: After a median of about six years, some 15 patients stayed remitted and some 12 progressed; responses had been partial in about 24 and complete in 2.

V was pared by 2 bases and J by 1 base, with 4 bases of the junction left unmatched. In germline, CDR1 is SGHTA, CDR2 FQGTGA. The CDR3 loop spans 15 amino acids. Sequencing used immunoSEQ multiplex PCR; TCRdb keeps in-frame clones, though not all of them. This table has roughly 180,000 clones, approximately 80% appearing once. The TCR sequence derives from a human donor with chronic lymphocytic leukemia. The material was PBMCs, obtained after 24 months of ibrutinib treatment. The genes are TRBV7-3 and TRBJ1-2; TRBD1 aligns across 7 bases. The CDR3, as DNA: TGTGCCAGCAGCTTATACAGGGGCCTTAACTATGGCTACACCTTC. It yields the protein CASSLYRGLNYGYTF.